This T cell receptor beta chain is drawn from a study of cytomegalovirus exposure and HLA in healthy donors. Findings and limits, study-wide: When analyzed later, a missense DCLRE1C variant was found to be linked to TCR beta V- and J-gene trimming.

The germline V gene has CDR1 MRHNA and CDR2 SNTAGT. CDR3 length equals 15 residues. Trimming at V came to 6 bases and at J to 3 bases, leaving 4 bases not matched to a gene. On this clone: Its antigen is not identified.

The study ran its PCR with 60 Vbeta and 13 Jbeta primers. The protocol was immunoSEQ multiplex PCR, while the TCRdb copy is restricted to in-frame clones and leaves out a portion. The data contain over 100,000 clones, roughly 69% of them singletons. The sequenced sample consisted of PBMCs. V and J are TRBV6-4 and TRBJ2-1; 11 bases are a match to TRBD2. This receptor was obtained from a woman aged 30 to 39 in good health and CMV-seronegative. The CDR3, as DNA: TGTGCCAGCAGCAGTACTAGCGGGAGCTACAATGAGCAGTTCTTC. It specifies CASSSTSGSYNEQFF.